The 32 T cell receptor beta chains reported below all come from one sample, sequenced in a study of cytomegalovirus exposure and HLA in healthy donors. The PCR contained 60 Vbeta and 13 Jbeta primers. The data were produced by immunoSEQ multiplex PCR, yet TCRdb's version contains in-frame clones alone and is incomplete. Of 200,000 to 250,000 clones in the sample, approximately 79% were seen once. Input material: PBMCs. The source is a man aged 45 to 65 in good health and CMV-seronegative.

This clone has only a few counts. Other DNA sequences in the same sample also yield this CDR3. The V call is TRBV28, the J call TRBJ2-5; D gene unclear. The CDR3 is made up of 12 amino acids. CDR1 is MDHEN and CDR2 is SYDVKM in the germline V gene. The V end lost 6 bases, the J end lost 5 bases, and 10 bases lay between the germline ends. CDR3 amino acids: CASSSVLETQYF. CDR3 nucleotides: TGTGCCAGCAGCTCAGTATTGGAGACCCAGTACTTC. Full variable domain (remainder filled in from reference TRBV28 and TRBJ2-5): DVKVTQSSRYLVKRTGEKVFLECVQDMDHENMFWYRQDPGLGLRLIYFSYDVKMKEKGDIPEGYSVSREKKERFSLILESASTNQTSMYLCASSSVLETQYFGPGTRLLVL.

This clone was recorded once. V and J are TRBV2 and TRBJ1-1; D is perhaps TRBD1 (5 bases). Trimming pared 4 bases from V and 11 bases from J, leaving 14 bases between. The length of the CDR3 is 12 residues. Germline-derived CDR1 and CDR2 are SNHLY and FYNNEI. The DNA for the CDR3 is TGTGCCAGCAGTGTCCAGGGATTTATTGCTTTCTTT. Protein: CASSVQGFIAFF.

This CDR3 is CASSSSGTYNQPQHF. The DNA of the CDR3 is TGTGCCAGCAGTTCCTCAGGGACTTACAATCAGCCCCAGCATTTT. This chain links TRBV28 with TRBJ1-5, with a weak D call TRBD1 (5 bases). Germline V CDR1 and CDR2: MDHEN, SYDVKM. V dropped 4 bases and J dropped 3 bases, with 13 bases sitting between them. This CDR3 contains 15 residues.

V usage is TRBV30 and J usage is TRBJ2-5; no definite D call. The V and J ends lost 4 bases and 1 base respectively, with 10 bases between them. The CDR3 is 13 amino acids. From germline, CDR1 is GTSNPN and CDR2 SVGIG (reference sequence). The CDR3 here is CAWTQQTQETQYF. The CDR3 DNA reads as TGTGCCTGGACCCAACAGACCCAAGAGACCCAGTACTTC.

This clone was observed a handful of times. The chain combines TRBV7-3 with TRBJ2-1; 12 positions match TRBD2. The CDR3 sequence is 16 residues long. Germline trimming cut 5 bases from V and 7 bases from J; bases unmatched to any gene: 9. Germline V CDR1 and CDR2: SGHTA, FQGTGA. CDR3 sequence (DNA): TGTGCCAGCAGCGTCCGACTAGCGGGAGTCAGGAATGAGCAGTTCTTC. Its protein is CASSVRLAGVRNEQFF. Full variable domain (rest looked up from reference TRBV7-3 and TRBJ2-1): GAGVSQTPSNKVTEKGKYVELRCDPISGHTALYWYRQSLGQGPEFLIYFQGTGAADDSGLPNDRFFAVRPEGSVSTLKIQRTERGDSAVYLCASSVRLAGVRNEQFFGPGTRLTVL.

The gene calls are TRBV28 and TRBJ2-1; TRBD1 matches 10 bases. J lost 2 bases, V lost 6 bases, and 7 bases had no gene match. Looked up from germline, CDR1 is MDHEN and CDR2 is SYDVKM. The CDR3 extends over 16 amino acids. This CDR3 reads CASSRADRGPYNEQFF. CDR3 nucleotide sequence: TGTGCCAGCAGCCGGGCCGACAGGGGGCCCTACAATGAGCAGTTCTTC.

This chain links TRBV6-5 with TRBJ1-1; D is perhaps TRBD1 (6 bases). With 6 bases removed from V and 1 base from J, the gap between germline ends came to 9 bases. The germline gives CDR1 MNHEY, CDR2 SVGAGI. The CDR3 sequence is 13 residues long. Here the CDR3 reads CASSRGPNTEAFF. The CDR3 DNA follows: TGTGCCAGCAGCAGGGGACCGAACACTGAAGCTTTCTTT.

This clone appeared a single time. The CDR3 DNA sequence: TGTGCCAGCAGCGTAGTCGGGACAGGAAATGAGCAGTTCTTC. Translated: CASSVVGTGNEQFF. The chain links TRBV9 to TRBJ2-1; TRBD1 aligns across 8 bases. Germline V gene lookup returns CDR1 SGDLS and CDR2 YYNGEE. V lost 0 bases and J lost 7; bases outside the gene matches: 3. The CDR3 loop spans 14 amino acids.

This chain links TRBV6-5 with TRBJ1-1; D possibly corresponds to TRBD1 (6 bases). CDR3 size: 11 residues. Germline V gives CDR1 MNHEY, CDR2 SVGAGI. V shed 10 bases and J shed 6 bases, with 12 bases lying between them. The CDR3 sequence: CAILRGAEAFF. CDR3 bases: TGTGCCATCCTCAGGGGTGCTGAAGCTTTCTTT.

J is TRBJ2-2 and V is TRBV9; no firm D call. The CDR3 has 15 amino acids. In germline, CDR1 is SGDLS, CDR2 YYNGEE. V dropped 1 base and J dropped 1 base, with 8 bases sitting between them. The chain's CDR3 is CASSVTSLNTGELFF. The CDR3 DNA is TGTGCCAGCAGCGTAACCAGTTTGAACACCGGGGAGCTGTTTTTT. The full variable domain, rest sourced from reference TRBV9 and TRBJ2-2, is DSGVTQTPKHLITATGQRVTLRCSPRSGDLSVYWYQQSLDQGLQFLIQYYNGEERAKGNILERFSAQQFPDLHSELNLSSLELGDSALYFCASSVTSLNTGELFFGEGSRLTVL.

CDR3 sequence reads: CASSPGDRKLFF. Written as DNA, the CDR3 is TGTGCCAGCAGCCCAGGGGACAGAAAACTGTTTTTT. The chain has TRBV7-9 and TRBJ1-4; TRBD1 agrees at 7 bases. Unmatched junction bases numbered 4, after V lost 5 bases and J lost 10 bases. The CDR3 consists of 12 residues. Per germline, CDR1 SEHNR and CDR2 FQNEAQ (reference sequence).

This chain uses TRBV4-2 with TRBJ2-7; TRBD2 matches at 7 bases. The CDR3 is made up of 16 amino acids. Looked up from germline, CDR1 is LGHNA and CDR2 is YNFKEQ. Trimming cost V 1 base and J 0 bases; bases outside gene matches: 6. The CDR3 loop is CASSQVAASGSYEQYF. The CDR3 DNA is TGTGCCAGCAGCCAAGTGGCGGCTAGCGGCTCCTACGAGCAGTACTTC.

This clone occurred once. The V call is TRBV5-6, the J call TRBJ2-5; no reliable D call. The CDR3 is 13 amino acids. V was cut by 4 bases and J by 3 bases, with 10 bases left in between. The V gene's germline CDR1 is SGHDT and CDR2 YYEEEE. In DNA form, the CDR3 reads TGTGCCAGCAGCCCAACTCTTAAAGAGACCCAGTACTTC. Its protein product is CASSPTLKETQYF.

The chain carries TRBV28 and TRBJ1-2; no firm D call. The germline V gene encodes CDR1 MDHEN and CDR2 SYDVKM. The CDR3 spans 12 residues. V lost 3 bases and J 2 bases, leaving 4 bases between the germline ends. This CDR3 reads CASSLSNYGYTF. The DNA for the CDR3 is TGTGCCAGCAGTTTGTCAAACTATGGCTACACCTTC.

V is TRBV6-5 and J is TRBJ2-3, with TRBD2 matching 7 bases. V was clipped by 5 bases and J by 4 bases; unmatched bases: 9. Germline loops: CDR1 MNHEY, CDR2 SVGAGI. The CDR3 spans 15 residues. The CDR3 region has the DNA TGTGCCAGCAGTACCCCCGGACTAGGCTCAGATACGCAGTATTTT. This translates into CASSTPGLGSDTQYF.

The chain combines TRBV7-9 with TRBJ1-1, with D possibly being TRBD1 (5 bases). The CDR3 runs to 14 residues. V was shortened by 3 bases and J by 6 bases, with 14 bases between the two germline ends. CDR1 and CDR2 (germline): SEHNR, FQNEAQ (reference sequence). The CDR3 here is CASSFLSVTAEAFF. CDR3 nucleotide sequence: TGTGCCAGCAGCTTCCTATCGGTGACAGCTGAAGCTTTCTTT. Looking up the rest from reference TRBV7-9 and TRBJ1-1 gives the full variable domain: DTGVSQNPRHKITKRGQNVTFRCDPISEHNRLYWYRQTLGQGPEFLTYFQNEAQLEKSRLLSDRFSAERPKGSFSTLEIQRTEQGDSAMYLCASSFLSVTAEAFFGQGTRLTVV.

This chain joins TRBV9 and TRBJ2-5; 7 bases are shared with TRBD2. Unmatched junction bases numbered 3, after V lost 4 bases and J lost 0 bases. CDR3 length equals 14 residues. The germline CDR1 and CDR2 sequences are SGDLS and YYNGEE. The CDR3 protein is CASSLTSDQETQYF. The DNA of the CDR3 is TGTGCCAGCAGCCTTACTAGCGACCAAGAGACCCAGTACTTC.

V and J are TRBV9 and TRBJ2-7; maybe TRBD2 (5 bases). CDR1 is SGDLS and CDR2 is YYNGEE in the germline V gene. Trimming took 2 bases from V and 5 from J, leaving 23 bases between them. The CDR3 spans 17 residues. The CDR3 DNA follows: TGTGCCAGCAGCGTTCGCGACGCTAGCACCCGCTGGGACGAGCAGTACTTC. Translating it yields CASSVRDASTRWDEQYF.

The chain employs TRBV4-1 and TRBJ2-7, with D maybe TRBD1 (5 bases). The CDR3 is 16 amino acids. V lost 0 bases and J 3 bases, leaving 15 bases between the germline ends. Per the germline V gene, CDR1 is MGHRA and CDR2 is YSYEKL. The CDR3 reads CASSQDRRVGNYEQYF. CDR3 nucleotides: TGCGCCAGCAGCCAAGATCGCAGGGTGGGTAACTACGAGCAGTACTTC.

The genes are TRBV5-8 and TRBJ2-4; D gene ambiguous. Germline V CDR1 and CDR2: SGHTS, YDEGEE. Trimming cost V 4 bases and J 8 bases, with 10 bases left between them. The CDR3 is 12 residues long. CDR3 DNA sequence: TGTGCCAGCAGCGCCGCCGAGTACATTCAGTACTTC. The encoded protein is CASSAAEYIQYF.

The chain employs TRBV18 and TRBJ2-5, with D perhaps matching TRBD1 (5 bases). In germline, CDR1 is KGHSH, CDR2 LQKENI. Trimming took off 2 bases at V and 5 bases at J, with 18 bases between the two ends. The CDR3 consists of 16 residues. CDR3 sequence: CASSPSDRGVSETQYF. The CDR3 nucleotides are TGTGCCAGCTCACCATCCGACAGAGGAGTATCGGAGACCCAGTACTTC.

The rearrangement uses TRBV5-5 and TRBJ2-7, with D possibly TRBD2 on 6 matching bases. The germline gives CDR1 SGHKS, CDR2 YYEKEE (reference sequence). V lost 3 bases and J lost 1, with 11 bases in between. The CDR3 totals 14 residues. The CDR3 nucleotides are TGTGCCAGCAGCTCCAGCGGGCTGTCCTACGAGCAGTACTTC. It translates to CASSSSGLSYEQYF.

The rearrangement links TRBV28 to TRBJ2-7; 13 bases map to TRBD2. Germline V gene sequence: CDR1 MDHEN, CDR2 SYDVKM. J gave up 5 bases and V 2 bases, and 6 bases lay outside the gene matches. This CDR3 region has 16 residues. The CDR3 region is CASSLTSGRAAHEQYF. The CDR3 nucleotides read TGTGCCAGCAGTTTAACTAGCGGGAGGGCCGCCCACGAGCAGTACTTC.

The chain has TRBV5-1 and TRBJ2-7; D is unclear. Germline V gives CDR1 SGHRS, CDR2 YFSETQ. V dropped 2 bases and J dropped 6 bases, with 15 bases sitting between them. The CDR3 is 14 amino acids. CDR3 protein: CASSLTWATCEQYF. The CDR3 DNA sequence: TGCGCCAGCAGCTTAACTTGGGCTACCTGCGAGCAGTACTTC.

The sample holds a few counts of this clone. V is TRBV5-1 and J is TRBJ2-1; 7 bases agree with TRBD2. Per germline, CDR1 SGHRS and CDR2 YFSETQ. The CDR3 has 15 residues. With 2 bases clipped from V and 3 bases from J, the junction kept 5 bases outside the gene matches. The CDR3 DNA reads as TGCGCCAGCAGCTTACGGGGAGGGCTCTACAATGAGCAGTTCTTC. Amino acid sequence: CASSLRGGLYNEQFF.

Notes on this clone: At one end the junction does not follow the germline gene, possibly because of a read error. The chain links TRBV10-1 to TRBJ2-2, with TRBD2 matching over 7 bases. CDR1 is WNHNN, CDR2 SYGVQD, per germline (reference sequence). The CDR3 has 14 amino acids. The CDR3 DNA reads TGCGCCAGCAGCCCACTAGCGAACTCCGGGGAGCTGTTTTTT. It translates to CASSPLANSGELFF.

The gene calls are TRBV6-6 and TRBJ1-1; tentative D call: TRBD1 (5 bases). Trimming took off 5 bases at V and 0 bases at J, with 16 bases between the two ends. The CDR3 runs to 16 residues. Germline CDR1 MNHNY, CDR2 SVGAGI (reference sequence). Here the CDR3 reads CASSQSLGGVNTEAFF. The CDR3 region has the DNA TGTGCCAGCAGTCAATCTTTGGGGGGAGTGAACACTGAAGCTTTCTTT.

The chain combines TRBV7-3 with TRBJ2-1; TRBD2 matches at 8 bases. Germline V lookup: CDR1 SGHTA, CDR2 FQGTGA. The CDR3 runs to 18 residues. Trimming at V came to 3 bases and at J to 3 bases, leaving 13 bases not matched to a gene. In nucleotides, the CDR3 is TGTGCCAGCAGCTTTAGTAGCGGGATCTATGGCGGCTACAATGAGCAGTTCTTC. Protein product: CASSFSSGIYGGYNEQFF. The full variable domain, rest sourced from reference TRBV7-3 and TRBJ2-1, is GAGVSQTPSNKVTEKGKYVELRCDPISGHTALYWYRQSLGQGPEFLIYFQGTGAADDSGLPNDRFFAVRPEGSVSTLKIQRTERGDSAVYLCASSFSSGIYGGYNEQFFGPGTRLTVL.

DNA of the CDR3: TGCGCCAGCAGTCGTGGGGGACTAGCGGAAAGCTCTGGGGCCAACGTCCTGACTTTC. It is translated as CASSRGGLAESSGANVLTF. V gene TRBV5-1 combines with J gene TRBJ2-6, with 11 positions matching TRBD2. J lost 0 bases, V lost 5 bases, and 10 bases had no gene match. The CDR3 length is 19 residues. Germline V CDR1 and CDR2: SGHRS, YFSETQ.

The J gene is TRBJ2-7, the V gene TRBV5-1, with 9 bases matching TRBD2. There are 14 residues in the CDR3. Germline assignment: CDR1 SGHRS and CDR2 YFSETQ. Trimming removed 5 bases from V and 6 bases from J; junction bases left unmatched: 9. For the CDR3, the DNA is TGCGCCAGCAGTTCAGCGGGACTAGCAAGCGAGCAGTACTTC. This encodes CASSSAGLASEQYF. Full variable domain (missing parts from reference TRBV5-1 and TRBJ2-7): KAGVTQTPRYLIKTRGQQVTLSCSPISGHRSVSWYQQTPGQGLQFLFEYFSETQRNKGNFPGRFSGRQFSNSRSEMNVSTLELGDSALYLCASSSAGLASEQYFGPGTRLTVT.

A remark on this clone: Other DNA sequences in this specimen translate into the identical CDR3. The chain has TRBV28 and TRBJ2-7, with D tentatively TRBD1 (6 bases). This CDR3 has 13 residues. V was clipped by 3 bases and J by 3 bases, with 9 bases between them. Germline lookup yields CDR1 MDHEN and CDR2 SYDVKM. The CDR3 loop is CASSFSRGYEQYF. CDR3 DNA: TGTGCCAGCAGTTTTTCCAGGGGCTACGAGCAGTACTTC.

The CDR3, as DNA: TGTGCCAGCAGCGAGAGATCCGCTGGAAACACCATATATTTT. Its protein product is CASSERSAGNTIYF. V gene TRBV7-9 combines with J gene TRBJ1-3, with D unresolved. The length of the CDR3 is 14 residues. The V gene's germline CDR1 is SEHNR and CDR2 FQNEAQ (reference sequence). V dropped 5 bases and J dropped 2 bases, with 10 bases sitting between them.